These T cell receptor beta chains were read from a single sample in a study of shared clonotypes between healthy human individuals. The table came from immunoSEQ multiplex PCR; TCRdb's copy has only in-frame clones and leaves some out. Among about 1 million clones listed, 70% to 80% were seen once. Sequenced input: memory CD4+ T cells sorted from blood. Every receptor here comes from a man aged 18 to 29 in good health. Each CDR3 is given with its conserved first and last residue. The D gene is left open where the match is weak. The listing skips clone size in some rows; elsewhere it reads once, few, many or a size class.

D	length	V	size	J	CDR3	DNA
NA	11	TRBV29-1	few	TRBJ1-1	CSVPLNTEAFF	TGCAGCGTCCCCCTAAACACTGAAGCTTTCTTT
NA	15	TRBV5-1	many	TRBJ1-2	CASSLGTPREGGYTF	TGCGCCAGCAGCCTCGGGACACCTCGGGAAGGGGGCTACACCTTC
NA	14	TRBV7-9	NA	TRBJ1-5	CASSANSGNQPQHF	TGTGCCAGCAGCGCGAACAGTGGCAATCAGCCCCAGCATTTT
NA	14	TRBV7-9	once	TRBJ2-5	CASSLGGQQETQYF	TGTGCCAGCAGCTTGGGAGGACAGCAAGAGACCCAGTACTTC
NA	15	TRBV10-3	few	TRBJ1-5	CAISDRGGDNQPQHF	TGTGCCATCAGTGACAGGGGTGGCGACAATCAGCCCCAGCATTTT
NA	16	TRBV7-9	NA	TRBJ1-1	CASSENRKARDTEAFF	TGTGCCAGCAGCGAGAACAGGAAAGCTAGGGACACTGAAGCTTTCTTT
NA	15	TRBV6-1	NA	TRBJ2-5	CASSDLGVGRETQYF	TGTGCCAGCAGTGATTTGGGGGTTGGACGGGAGACCCAGTACTTC
TRBD2	18	TRBV19	NA	TRBJ2-5	CASSIALAGGPYQETQYF	TGTGCCAGTAGTATCGCCCTAGCGGGGGGCCCGTACCAAGAGACCCAGTACTTC
NA	8	TRBV7-9	few	TRBJ2-7	CASKQQYF	TGTGCCAGCAAGCAGCAGTACTTC
NA	14	TRBV7-3	NA	TRBJ2-7	CASSPNLDSYEQYF	TGTGCCAGCAGCCCAAACTTGGACTCCTACGAGCAGTACTTC
NA	15	TRBV2	NA	TRBJ1-2	CASSFYGGAGYGYTF	TGTGCCAGCAGTTTCTATGGGGGCGCGGGGTATGGCTACACCTTC
NA	13	TRBV11-2	NA	TRBJ2-4	CASSPLDLNIQYF	TGTGCCAGCAGCCCCCTAGATTTAAACATTCAGTACTTC